This T cell receptor beta chain was profiled in a study of T-cell memory formation after mild COVID-19. Findings of the study overall: Some responding clones appeared in pre-infection memory, suggesting cross-reactive memory joined.

5'RACE with constant-segment primers built TCRalpha and TCRbeta cDNA libraries with UMIs. TCRdb redid the calling of the 5' RACE reads with MiXCR, one entry per CDR3 protein. The data show 560,000 or so distinct CDR3 sequences, approximately 15% seen once. Comments on this clonotype: Its antigen is not identified.

Deletions cut 2 bases from V and 1 base from J, with 9 bases between. The germline CDR1 and CDR2 sequences are SGHKS and YYEKEE (reference sequence). CDR3 size: 14 residues. Sequenced: PBMCs or a T cell subset sorted from them (not recorded which). The sequence was collected from an adult woman who had mild COVID-19 (a few samples of this study predate the infection). Cell type and time point are not known. The chain carries TRBV5-5 and TRBJ1-1; D is unclear. The CDR3 spells CASSFTVRNTEAFF. CDR3 in DNA: TGTGCCAGCAGCTTTACGGTCAGGAACACTGAAGCTTTCTTT. Supplemented by reference TRBV5-5 and TRBJ1-1, the full variable domain reads DAGVTQSPTHLIKTRGQQVTLRCSPISGHKSVSWYQQVLGQGPQFIFQYYEKEERGRGNFPDRFSARQFPNYSSELNVNALLLGDSALYLCASSFTVRNTEAFFGQGTRLTVV.